Listed here are 14 T cell receptor beta chains from one sample, sequenced in a study of a mutant IDH1 vaccine in newly diagnosed glioma. Time point: week 23, last vaccination. Every single dose of the vaccine, 300 ug of mutant IDH1 20-mer peptide, came with topical imiquimod. No antigen is known for these receptors. Measured with immunoSEQ multiplex PCR; TCRdb has only the in-frame clones, and not every one. The sample contains approximately 43,000 clones, under 80% of which appear only once. The sequenced sample was PBMCs, obtained from a glioma patient whose treatment included an IDH1 peptide vaccine. These TCRs come from a woman aged 40 to 50 with glioma. Some clones in this sample may be carry-over from other donors' samples.

This sequence joins TRBV27 and TRBJ2-1; D call uncertain. The CDR3 totals 17 residues. Per germline, CDR1 MNHEY and CDR2 SMNVEV (reference sequence). Trimming pared 3 bases from V and 5 bases from J, leaving 20 bases between. CDR3 sequence: CASSFRPVRNPNNEQFF. The DNA for the CDR3 is TGTGCCAGCAGTTTTAGACCGGTCAGGAACCCAAACAATGAGCAGTTCTTC.

The genes are TRBV9 and TRBJ2-1; the D gene could be TRBD1 or TRBD2 (6 bases each). Germline V lookup: CDR1 SGDLS, CDR2 YYNGEE. The CDR3 has 16 amino acids. V gave up 5 bases and J gave up 7 bases, with 22 bases separating them. The CDR3 here is CASSSVVGGWGNEQFF. CDR3 coding DNA: TGTGCCAGCAGTTCGGTTGTGGGGGGCTGGGGAAATGAGCAGTTCTTC.

This clone was seen more than once but under ten times. The chain couples TRBV4-1 to TRBJ1-1, with TRBD1 identical over 7 bases. V lost 0 bases and J lost 5; bases outside the gene matches: 6. Germline values: CDR1 MGHRA, CDR2 YSYEKL. The CDR3 consists of 15 residues. CDR3 nucleotide sequence: TGCGCCAGCAGCCAAGAGGACAGGTGGAGGACTGAAGCTTTCTTT. Its protein product is CASSQEDRWRTEAFF.

The chain uses TRBV6-1 and TRBJ1-4, with D possibly TRBD1 on 5 matching bases. This CDR3 spans 15 amino acids. CDR1 is MNHNS and CDR2 is SASEGT in the germline V gene. The germline V and J ends were trimmed by 4 bases and 3 bases, with 12 bases remaining between them. The CDR3 DNA reads as TGTGCCAGCAGTGTTTCAGGGACCTCTAATGAAAAACTGTTTTTT. It yields the protein CASSVSGTSNEKLFF.

This chain connects TRBV27 to TRBJ1-1; TRBD1 agrees at 8 bases. With 8 bases clipped from V and 8 bases from J, the junction kept 10 bases outside the gene matches. The CDR3 totals 13 residues. Germline assignment: CDR1 MNHEY and CDR2 SMNVEV (reference sequence). The DNA of the CDR3 is TGTGCCAGCGGGGAAGACAGGGGTCTCGAAGCTTTCTTT. As protein: CASGEDRGLEAFF.

This chain connects TRBV5-4 to TRBJ2-3; TRBD2 agrees at 8 bases. Germline V gene data show CDR1 as SGHNT and CDR2 as YYREEE (reference sequence). The CDR3 runs 17 residues. Trimming took 1 base from V and 0 from J; bases not matched to a gene: 7. CDR3 residues: CASSLSGRATSTDTQYF. The CDR3 DNA reads TGTGCCAGCAGCTTGTCCGGGAGGGCCACGAGCACAGATACGCAGTATTTT.

The V and J genes are TRBV19 and TRBJ2-7; 8 nucleotides line up with TRBD1. With 6 bases clipped from V and 0 bases from J, the junction kept 7 bases outside the gene matches. Germline CDR1 reads LNHDA; CDR2 reads SQIVND (reference sequence). This CDR3 spans 15 amino acids. CDR3 amino acids: CASSNPGQASYEQYF. As DNA, the CDR3 is TGTGCCAGTAGCAACCCGGGACAGGCCTCCTACGAGCAGTACTTC.

J is TRBJ1-1 and V is TRBV2, with D possibly being TRBD1 (6 bases). The CDR3 spans 14 residues. Germline V lookup: CDR1 SNHLY, CDR2 FYNNEI. Trimming cost V 6 bases and J 7 bases, with 18 bases left between them. CDR3 sequence: CASRLLGGGDEAFF. The CDR3, as DNA: TGTGCCAGCAGGCTCCTAGGGGGGGGCGATGAAGCTTTCTTT.

The CDR3, as DNA: TGTGCCACCAGCAGAGATCCACAGGTTTACGAGCAGTACTTC. This sequence encodes CATSRDPQVYEQYF. The chain combines TRBV15 with TRBJ2-7, with D maybe TRBD1 (5 bases). Germline V gene lookup returns CDR1 LNHNV and CDR2 YYDKDF (reference sequence). This CDR3 region has 14 residues. V lost 0 bases to trimming and J lost 4 bases, with 10 bases between them.

The rearrangement joins TRBV5-6 to TRBJ1-2; D unclear. Germline CDR1 SGHDT, CDR2 YYEEEE. The CDR3 runs 15 residues. The germline V and J ends were trimmed by 5 bases and 4 bases, with 18 bases remaining between them. The CDR3 here is CASSPAPRGVYGYTF. The DNA of the CDR3 is TGTGCCAGCAGTCCAGCCCCCCGCGGGGTCTATGGCTACACCTTC. Variable domain in full (rest from reference TRBV5-6 and TRBJ1-2): DAGVTQSPTHLIKTRGQQVTLRCSPKSGHDTVSWYQQALGQGPQFIFQYYEEEERQRGNFPDRFSGHQFPNYSSELNVNALLLGDSALYLCASSPAPRGVYGYTFGSGTRLTVV.

The V and J genes are TRBV4-2 and TRBJ2-2, with 7 bases identical to TRBD1. CDR1 and CDR2 (germline): LGHNA, YNFKEQ. This CDR3 has 15 amino acids. The V segment lost 2 bases and the J segment 6 bases; nucleotides outside the gene matches: 6. CDR3 DNA: TGTGCCAGCAGCCAACCTCAGGGGGTCTCCGGGGAGCTGTTTTTT. This codes for CASSQPQGVSGELFF.

The chain carries TRBV19 and TRBJ1-1; unclear D gene. Trimming removed 6 bases from V and 0 bases from J, with 2 bases in between. This CDR3 has 11 amino acids. The germline CDR1 and CDR2 sequences are LNHDA and SQIVND (reference sequence). The CDR3 is CASRLNTEAFF. The CDR3, as DNA: TGTGCCAGTAGACTGAACACTGAAGCTTTCTTT.

The chain links TRBV7-9 to TRBJ2-1, with TRBD1 matching 7 bases. CDR1 is SEHNR, CDR2 FQNEAQ, per germline (reference sequence). The CDR3 is 15 residues long. V lost 1 base, J lost 5 bases, and 5 bases stayed unmatched. Here the CDR3 DNA reads TGTGCCAGCAGCTTAGAGAAGGGACAGAACAATGAGCAGTTCTTC. Translating it yields CASSLEKGQNNEQFF.

The V and J genes are TRBV5-6 and TRBJ2-1; unclear D gene. The V gene lost 4 bases and the J gene lost 3 bases, with 11 bases spanning the gap. This CDR3 contains 14 residues. Germline-derived CDR1 and CDR2 are SGHDT and YYEEEE. This CDR3 is CASSLSGFYNEQFF. The CDR3 DNA reads as TGTGCCAGCAGCCTTTCCGGGTTCTACAATGAGCAGTTCTTC.